Each of the 16 T cell receptor beta chains below was sequenced from the same sample in a study of T cell repertoires in cytomegalovirus infection (dated by TCRdb to the late 2010s). Sequencer: Illumina HiSeq 1500. The raw public reads went through TCRdb reprocessing: fastp at Q25, MiXCR clone calling, in-frame beta chains kept. One record per CDR3 amino acid sequence lists the most common genes and DNA. The sample table lists roughly 600,000 distinct CDR3 sequences, 20% to 25% of them with a count of one. 7.5% to 9% of the sample rests with the top ten. Sequenced: CD8+ T cells from PBMCs. The receptors here all came from a human donor in good health (CMV status not recorded). Some clones in this sample may be carry-over from other donors' samples.

Ten or more counts support this clonotype. J is TRBJ2-1 and V is TRBV7-2; 15 bases match TRBD2. The ends lost 5 bases at V and 8 bases at J; junction bases unmatched: 4. This CDR3 spans 15 amino acids. In germline, CDR1 is SGHTA, CDR2 FQGNSA. CDR3 coding DNA: TGTGCCAGCAGCCCGGGACTAGCGGGGGGCGATGAGCAGTTCTTC. It codes for CASSPGLAGGDEQFF.

This clonotype came up a few times. J is TRBJ2-1 and V is TRBV19; 7 nucleotides line up with TRBD2. This CDR3 has 17 amino acids. The J segment lost 0 bases and the V segment lost 5 bases, leaving 10 bases of the junction unmatched. Germline CDR1 and CDR2: LNHDA and SQIVND (reference sequence). CDR3 coding DNA: TGTGCCAGTAGTTGGGGGGGGACCCCCTCCTCCTACAATGAGCAGTTCTTC. Residues: CASSWGGTPSSYNEQFF.

This clonotype has just a few counts. The chain joins TRBV6-6 to TRBJ1-5, with D possibly TRBD1 on 5 matching bases. This CDR3 contains 19 residues. V shed 0 bases and J shed 3 bases, with 21 bases lying between them. CDR1 and CDR2 (germline): MNHNY, SVGAGI (reference sequence). Written as DNA, the CDR3 is TGTGCCAGCAGTTACTCGAAACATGAGGGGCACACCTCCAATCAGCCCCAGCATTTT. Translating gives CASSYSKHEGHTSNQPQHF.

This clonotype was seen repeatedly, ten times or more. CDR3 bases: TGTGCCAGCAGCTTCACTAGCGGCCCCAAGTCCGGGCAGTTCTTC. Translated, it gives CASSFTSGPKSGQFF. V is TRBV7-2 and J is TRBJ2-1; 8 nucleotides line up with TRBD2. The germline gives CDR1 SGHTA, CDR2 FQGNSA. The CDR3 length is 15 residues. V gave up 3 bases and J gave up 12 bases; unmatched junction bases: 13.

The chain carries TRBV20-1 and TRBJ2-7, with 7 nucleotides matching TRBD2. Germline V CDR1 and CDR2: DFQATT, SNEGSKA (reference sequence). V shed 1 base and J 4 bases; nucleotides not matched to a gene: 1. The length of the CDR3 is 12 residues. DNA for the CDR3: TGCAGTGCTAGAGGGGACTATTACGAGCAGTACGTC. Translating it yields CSARGDYYEQYV.

This clonotype was picked up many times. The chain has TRBV28 and TRBJ2-1; 11 bases are shared with TRBD2. The germline V gene has CDR1 MDHEN and CDR2 SYDVKM. V dropped 5 bases and J dropped 4; count of bases not matched to a gene: 10. This CDR3 spans 17 amino acids. In DNA, the CDR3 is TGTGCCAGCAGTGGGATAGCGGGGGGGCCTAGTTACAATGAGCAGTTCTTC. This translates into CASSGIAGGPSYNEQFF.

The V call is TRBV19, the J call TRBJ2-7; tentative D call: TRBD2 (6 bases). The ends were cut back, 3 bases at V and 6 bases at J, with 12 bases in the middle. The CDR3 loop spans 13 amino acids. CDR1 is LNHDA, CDR2 SQIVND, per germline (reference sequence). CDR3 nucleotide sequence: TGTGCCAGTAGTATTTTGGCGGGATCCGAGCAGTACGTC. Translating gives CASSILAGSEQYV.

This clonotype was recorded many times. The chain is built from TRBV7-2 and TRBJ2-1; D not certain. The germline V gene has CDR1 SGHTA and CDR2 FQGNSA. V was pared by 5 bases and J by 3 bases, with 5 bases between. The length of the CDR3 is 12 residues. This chain's CDR3 is CASSLSYNEQFF. The CDR3 DNA sequence: TGTGCCAGCAGCCTCAGCTACAATGAGCAGTTCTTC.

This clonotype was observed many times. The chain is built from TRBV7-8 and TRBJ2-2, with TRBD1 matching 9 bases. Germline trimming cut 3 bases from V and 7 bases from J; bases unmatched to any gene: 9. Germline values: CDR1 SGHVS, CDR2 FQNEAQ. The CDR3 is 16 residues long. For the CDR3, the DNA is TGTGCCAGCAGCTTCCCCAGACAGGGGGGAGGCGGGGAGCTGTTTTTT. Translated, it gives CASSFPRQGGGGELFF.

This clonotype was picked up a small number of times. This sequence joins TRBV6-4 and TRBJ1-5; D is unresolved. V dropped 3 bases and J dropped 2 bases, with 11 bases sitting between them. CDR3 length: 15 amino acids. Germline CDR1 reads MRHNA; CDR2 reads SNTAGT. The CDR3 protein is CASSEKGIGNQPQHF. The DNA of the CDR3 is TGTGCCAGCAGTGAGAAAGGAATTGGCAATCAGCCCCAGCATTTT.

The sample holds a few counts of this clonotype. The rearrangement uses TRBV15 and TRBJ1-2; the D gene is possibly TRBD1 (5 bases). Trimming left V 7 bases short and J 3 bases short, with 21 bases between. This CDR3 region has 16 residues. Germline V gene sequence: CDR1 LNHNV, CDR2 YYDKDF (reference sequence). The CDR3 loop is CATTTGRDPLDYGYTF. The CDR3 bases are TGTGCCACCACCACCGGACGGGACCCCCTAGACTATGGCTACACCTTC.

This clonotype was seen ten or more times. The chain uses TRBV6-6 and TRBJ2-5; a possible D gene is TRBD2 (5 bases). Germline V lookup: CDR1 MNHNY, CDR2 SVGAGI (reference sequence). Trimming cost V 0 bases and J 1 base, with 12 bases left between them. CDR3 length equals 16 residues. CDR3 sequence: CASSYSIPRGQETQYF. The CDR3 bases are TGTGCCAGCAGTTACTCCATCCCACGGGGCCAAGAGACCCAGTACTTC.

This clonotype was seen only a few times. The J gene is TRBJ2-7, the V gene TRBV20-1; D possibly corresponds to TRBD1 (6 bases). V gave up 6 bases and J gave up 6 bases, with 12 bases separating them. CDR3 length: 11 residues. CDR1 DFQATT and CDR2 SNEGSKA come from the germline V gene (reference sequence). The CDR3 is CSAVQGAEQYF. For the CDR3, the DNA is TGCAGTGCGGTACAGGGCGCCGAGCAGTACTTC.

The J gene is TRBJ2-1, the V gene TRBV5-1, with 7 bases matching TRBD1. The V gene end was trimmed by 6 bases and the J gene end by 9 bases; junction bases not matched to a gene: 12. The CDR3 length is 14 residues. Per the germline V gene, CDR1 is SGHRS and CDR2 is YFSETQ. CDR3 amino acids: CASIRDRVLGEQFF. Written as DNA, the CDR3 is TGCGCCAGCATTCGAGACAGGGTACTGGGTGAGCAGTTCTTC.

This clonotype has more than one count but fewer than ten. This rearrangement joins TRBV4-1 to TRBJ2-1, with 11 bases fitting TRBD2. The germline V gene has CDR1 MGHRA and CDR2 YSYEKL. CDR3 length: 14 amino acids. V shed 3 bases and J 7 bases; nucleotides not matched to a gene: 2. CDR3 coding DNA: TGCGCCAGCAGCCATAGCGGGGGGGATAATGAGCAGTTCTTC. This gives the protein CASSHSGGDNEQFF.

About this clonotype: This may be a read error, as it is one base from a much larger clone. V usage is TRBV5-6 and J usage is TRBJ1-2; D gene uncertain. The CDR3 totals 14 residues. The germline CDR1 and CDR2 sequences are SGHDT and YYEEEE. In DNA, the CDR3 is TGTGCCAACAGCTTTGGCAGGCCCTCGGACGGCTACACCTTC. Its protein is CANSFGRPSDGYTF.